The next 6 T cell receptor beta chains were all read from a single sample in a study of tissue T cells after allogeneic stem cell transplantation. The method was immunoSEQ multiplex PCR; TCRdb's version includes in-frame clones alone and lacks a portion of them. The sample consists of tens of thousands of clones, over 60% of them appearing once. Sequencing was carried out using spleen. The receptors originated from a female BALB/c mouse in good health. Mouse MHC haplotype: H2-d.

Regarding this clone: These gene names are mouse names. From the germline J gene comes the end of the CDR3, since the read stops 1 residue before it. V gene TRBV29 combines with J gene TRBJ1-1; 9 bases agree with TRBD1. Germline V gene lookup returns CDR1 MSHET and CDR2 SYDVDS. The length of the CDR3 is 14 residues. J was trimmed by 5 bases and V by 4 bases; bases with no gene match: 5. The CDR3 loop is CASSWDRARTEVFF. The part of the CDR3 DNA that was read is TGTGCTAGCAGTTGGGACAGGGCCAGAACAGAAGTCTTC.

Turning to this clone: Gene labels here are mouse ones. The read terminates 1 residue ahead of where the CDR3 ends, so the germline J gene completes it. The chain recombines TRBV13-1 with TRBJ2-7; TRBD2 matches at 11 bases. This CDR3 spans 13 amino acids. Germline V gene lookup returns CDR1 NSHNY and CDR2 SYGAGN. Trimming took 5 bases from V and 4 from J; bases not matched to a gene: 2. The CDR3 DNA, read in part, is TGTGCCAGCAGGGACTGGGGGGTGTATGAACAGTAC. Encoded protein: CASRDWGVYEQY. The full CDR3 is CASRDWGVYEQYF.

This clone was detected a few times. Gene names are mouse gene names. Read sequence stops 1 residue before the CDR3 end, and the germline J gene provides the missing end. The chain uses TRBV5 and TRBJ1-4; D is unresolved. The ends were cut back, 3 bases at V and 1 base at J, with 9 bases in the middle. Germline CDR1 and CDR2: LGHNA and YNLKQL (reference sequence). This CDR3 is 15 amino acids long. The CDR3 sequence: CASSHEWASNERLFF. The DNA read from the CDR3 is TGTGCCAGCAGCCACGAATGGGCTTCCAACGAAAGATTATTT.

There are a few counts of this clone. Gene names are the mouse ones. The read halts 1 residue ahead of the CDR3 end, with the missing end drawn from the germline J gene. V is TRBV2 and J is TRBJ2-7; 8 bases are a match to TRBD2. The CDR3 has 14 residues. Trimming at V came to 0 bases and at J to 6 bases, leaving 4 bases not matched to a gene. Germline values: CDR1 LGHNA, CDR2 YSYQKL. CDR3 DNA, as far as it was read: TGTGCCAGCAGCCAAGATCCGGGGGGGCTTGAACAGTAC. It yields the protein CASSQDPGGLEQY. From start to end, the CDR3 is CASSQDPGGLEQYF.

On this clone: The gene names given are mouse names. From the germline J gene comes the end of the CDR3, since the read stops 1 residue before it. This sequence joins TRBV13-3 and TRBJ2-1, with 11 bases aligning to TRBD1. There are 16 residues in the CDR3. Germline CDR1 is NNHDY and CDR2 is SYVADS. The V segment lost 2 bases and the J segment 1 base; nucleotides outside the gene matches: 2. CDR3 bases read: TGTGCCAGCAGTGAGCGGACAGGGGGCAACTATGCTGAGCAGTTC. Encoded protein: CASSERTGGNYAEQF. The full CDR3 is CASSERTGGNYAEQFF.

With respect to this clone: Gene names are mouse gene names. The CDR3 extends 1 residue past the end of the read, so its final part is completed from the germline J gene. The chain employs TRBV5 and TRBJ2-5; D is unresolved. Between the trimmed V and J ends, which lost 4 bases and 3 bases, there was a span of 8 bases. The CDR3 spans 13 residues. Germline V gene lookup returns CDR1 LGHNA and CDR2 YNLKQL (reference sequence). Incomplete CDR3 DNA: TGTGCCAGCAGCCCCCTCCATCAAGACACCCAGTAC. It encodes CASSPLHQDTQY. The entire CDR3 reads CASSPLHQDTQYF.